This is a list of T cell receptor beta chains from one sample in a study of blood T cell repertoires in COVID-19. Profiling relied on immunoSEQ multiplex PCR, and the TCRdb table lists in-frame clones only, not all of them. In the table there are some 200,000 clones, 70% to 85% of which are singletons. Material for sequencing was peripheral blood. The receptors stem from a woman between 40 and 55 years old who had recovered from COVID-19. The CDR3 runs from the conserved cysteine through the conserved F or W. The D gene is left open where the match is weak. Size tells how often a clone was seen (once, few, many) or the class of an expanded clone, and some rows leave it out.

TRBV6-2/TRBV6-3,TRBJ2-7,.,TRBD2,CASSDPSGSYEQYF,TGTGCCAGCAGTGATCCTAGCGGTTCCTACGAGCAGTACTTC
TRBV30,TRBJ2-5,.,.,CAWSIRQETQYF,TGTGCCTGGAGTATCAGACAAGAGACCCAGTACTTC
TRBV6-2/TRBV6-3,TRBJ2-2,.,TRBD1,CASSKRTGDTGELFF,TGTGCCAGCAGTAAACGGACAGGAGACACCGGGGAGCTGTTTTTT
TRBV6-6,TRBJ1-1,.,TRBD1,CASSRDRGTEAFF,TGTGCCAGCAGTCGCGACAGGGGCACTGAAGCTTTCTTT
TRBV19,TRBJ2-1,.,TRBD2,CASRLAGRNSYNEQFF,TGTGCCAGTAGACTAGCGGGGCGCAACTCCTACAATGAGCAGTTCTTC
TRBV19,TRBJ2-3,.,.,CASSIGRATDTQYF,TGTGCCAGTAGTATAGGGCGGGCCACAGATACGCAGTATTTT
TRBV12-3/TRBV12-4,TRBJ1-2,few,.,CASTPQGIYGYTF,TGTGCCAGCACGCCCCAGGGGATCTATGGCTACACCTTC
TRBV2,TRBJ1-5,.,.,CASSLRTAVPQHF,TGTGCCAGCAGTCTCCGGACAGCCGTACCCCAGCATTTT
TRBV14,TRBJ2-2,.,TRBD2,CASSSAGGSTGELFF,TGTGCCAGCAGCTCCGCGGGGGGGAGCACCGGGGAGCTGTTTTTT
TRBV27,TRBJ1-5,.,.,CASSVQPGSGQPQHF,TGTGCCAGCAGTGTACAACCAGGGTCTGGTCAGCCCCAGCATTTT
TRBV20-1,TRBJ2-7,.,TRBD1,CSASGTGGGDWNYEQYF,TGCAGTGCTAGTGGGACAGGGGGAGGAGATTGGAACTACGAGCAGTACTTC
TRBV5-6,TRBJ2-1,.,TRBD2,CASSRLAATYNEQFF,TGTGCCAGCAGCAGACTAGCGGCGACATACAATGAGCAGTTCTTC
TRBV10-2,TRBJ2-1,.,TRBD1,CASSLTGGNEQFF,TGCGCCAGCAGCCTTACAGGGGGCAATGAGCAGTTCTTC
TRBV7-8,TRBJ2-1,.,TRBD2,CASSSLTKTGGMNEQFF,TGTGCCAGCAGCTCGCTCACAAAAACGGGGGGGATGAATGAGCAGTTCTTC
TRBV6-5,TRBJ1-2,.,TRBD1,CASRGTGNYGYTF,TGTGCCAGCAGGGGGACAGGGAACTATGGCTACACCTTC
TRBV27,TRBJ1-4,once,.,CASSSLQGTANEKLFF,TGTGCCAGCAGTTCATTACAGGGTACGGCTAATGAAAAACTGTTTTTT
TRBV5-1,TRBJ2-1,.,TRBD1,CASSKPGQGYNEQFF,TGCGCCAGCAGCAAACCGGGACAGGGGTACAATGAGCAGTTCTTC
TRBV10-3,TRBJ1-1,.,.,CAMASGTPNTEAFF,TGTGCCATGGCTTCCGGGACACCGAACACTGAAGCTTTCTTT
TRBV13,TRBJ2-1,once,TRBD1,CASGATGVFYNEQFF,TGTGCCAGCGGAGCTACAGGGGTTTTTTACAATGAGCAGTTCTTC
TRBV6-5,TRBJ1-4,.,.,CASRGRGVGEKLFF,TGTGCCAGCAGGGGGAGGGGTGTTGGAGAAAAACTGTTTTTT
TRBV5-1,TRBJ2-3,.,TRBD1,CASYYRTGQGADTQYF,TGCGCCAGCTACTATCGAACGGGACAGGGCGCAGATACGCAGTATTTT
TRBV20-1,TRBJ2-1,.,.,CSASSRGSNNEQFF,TGCAGTGCTAGTAGTAGGGGATCTAACAATGAGCAGTTCTTC
TRBV5-6,TRBJ2-7,.,.,CASSLGGTYYEQYF,TGTGCCAGCAGCTTGGGGGGGACTTACTACGAGCAGTACTTC
TRBV9,TRBJ1-6,.,TRBD1,CASTTGLSSPLHF,TGTGCCAGCACGACAGGGTTGAGTTCACCCCTCCACTTT
TRBV28,TRBJ2-7,.,TRBD1,CASRLSGTGVEEQYF,TGTGCCAGCAGACTTTCGGGGACAGGAGTGGAGGAGCAGTACTTC
TRBV7-8,TRBJ2-2,.,TRBD2,CASSLALIRPAGKNTGELFF,TGTGCCAGCAGCTTAGCGCTTATACGCCCAGCGGGGAAGAACACCGGGGAGCTGTTTTTT
TRBV11-2,TRBJ1-1,.,TRBD1,CASSFGDRVSEAFF,TGTGCCAGCAGCTTTGGGGACAGGGTTTCTGAAGCTTTCTTT
TRBV6-5,TRBJ1-2,few,.,CASSLSGHLESYTF,TGTGCCAGCAGTCTCTCGGGACACCTGGAGAGCTACACCTTC
TRBV6-5,TRBJ2-7,.,TRBD2,CASSYAGVGSYEQYF,TGTGCCAGCAGTTACGCGGGGGTTGGATCCTACGAGCAGTACTTC
TRBV19,TRBJ2-1,.,.,CASTMDSLLSSYNEQFF,TGTGCCAGTACCATGGACAGTTTGCTTAGCTCCTACAATGAGCAGTTCTTC
TRBV3-1/TRBV3-2,TRBJ2-1,.,.,CASSQALAPNEQFF,TGTGCCAGCAGCCAAGCACTAGCTCCCAATGAGCAGTTCTTC
TRBV9,TRBJ1-3,.,.,CASSPGTSGNTIYF,TGTGCCAGCAGCCCTGGGACTTCTGGAAACACCATATATTTT
TRBV7-2,TRBJ1-1,.,.,CASSFSGMNTEAFF,TGTGCCAGCAGCTTTTCAGGAATGAACACTGAAGCTTTCTTT
TRBV6-1,TRBJ1-5,.,.,CASSELGTSNQPQHF,TGTGCCAGCAGTGAACTAGGAACTAGCAATCAGCCCCAGCATTTT
TRBV12-3/TRBV12-4,TRBJ1-5,.,TRBD1,CASRGQTNQPQHF,TGTGCCAGCAGGGGACAGACAAATCAGCCCCAGCATTTT
TRBV2,TRBJ2-7,.,TRBD2,CASSEGLAETYEQYF,TGTGCCAGCAGTGAAGGACTAGCGGAGACCTACGAGCAGTACTTC
TRBV7-9,TRBJ2-7,.,.,CASSFPNSYEQYF,TGTGCCAGCAGCTTTCCCAACTCCTACGAGCAGTACTTC
TRBV28,TRBJ1-4,.,.,CASSSYRDSINEKLFF,TGTGCCAGCAGTTCTTACCGGGACTCCATTAATGAAAAACTGTTTTTT
TRBV7-2,TRBJ2-3,.,TRBD1,CASSWDRSADTQYF,TGTGCCAGCAGCTGGGACAGGAGCGCAGATACGCAGTATTTT
TRBV4-3,TRBJ1-5,few,.,CASSQESRNQPQHF,TGCGCCAGCAGCCAAGAATCCCGGAATCAGCCCCAGCATTTT
TRBV4-3,TRBJ2-7,.,TRBD2,CASSRLAGASYEQYF,TGCGCCAGCAGCCGACTAGCGGGGGCATCCTACGAGCAGTACTTC
TRBV15,TRBJ2-2,.,.,CATSRDTLNTGELFF,TGTGCCACCAGCAGGGACACATTGAACACCGGGGAGCTGTTTTTT
TRBV2,TRBJ2-3,.,TRBD2,CASRRLAGGDTQYF,TGTGCCAGCAGAAGACTAGCGGGGGGAGATACGCAGTATTTT
TRBV5-8,TRBJ1-1,once,.,CASSLDDLNTEAFF,TGTGCCAGCAGCTTGGATGACTTAAACACTGAAGCTTTCTTT
TRBV6-2/TRBV6-3,TRBJ2-7,.,TRBD1,CASSYSLGQTYEQYF,TGTGCCAGCAGTTACTCGCTGGGACAGACCTACGAGCAGTACTTC
TRBV3-1/TRBV3-2,TRBJ2-2,.,.,CASSSRPLNTGELFF,TGTGCCAGCAGCTCTAGACCCCTGAACACCGGGGAGCTGTTTTTT
TRBV30,TRBJ1-5,.,TRBD1,CAWSEGATSNQPQHF,TGTGCCTGGAGTGAGGGGGCTACTAGCAATCAGCCCCAGCATTTT
TRBV16,TRBJ1-3,.,.,CASSQSRENTIYF,TGTGCCAGCAGCCAATCACGGGAAAACACCATATATTTT
TRBV4-1,TRBJ2-3,.,TRBD1,CASSQDGGQGVADTQYF,TGCGCCAGCAGCCAAGATGGGGGACAGGGCGTCGCAGATACGCAGTATTTT
TRBV12-5,TRBJ2-2,.,TRBD2,CASGLSGGRRTGELFF,TGTGCTAGTGGTCTCAGCGGGGGACGGCGGACCGGGGAGCTGTTTTTT
TRBV5-1,TRBJ2-2,.,TRBD2,CASSFPLGGANTGELFF,TGCGCCAGCAGCTTCCCGTTGGGGGGGGCGAACACCGGGGAGCTGTTTTTT